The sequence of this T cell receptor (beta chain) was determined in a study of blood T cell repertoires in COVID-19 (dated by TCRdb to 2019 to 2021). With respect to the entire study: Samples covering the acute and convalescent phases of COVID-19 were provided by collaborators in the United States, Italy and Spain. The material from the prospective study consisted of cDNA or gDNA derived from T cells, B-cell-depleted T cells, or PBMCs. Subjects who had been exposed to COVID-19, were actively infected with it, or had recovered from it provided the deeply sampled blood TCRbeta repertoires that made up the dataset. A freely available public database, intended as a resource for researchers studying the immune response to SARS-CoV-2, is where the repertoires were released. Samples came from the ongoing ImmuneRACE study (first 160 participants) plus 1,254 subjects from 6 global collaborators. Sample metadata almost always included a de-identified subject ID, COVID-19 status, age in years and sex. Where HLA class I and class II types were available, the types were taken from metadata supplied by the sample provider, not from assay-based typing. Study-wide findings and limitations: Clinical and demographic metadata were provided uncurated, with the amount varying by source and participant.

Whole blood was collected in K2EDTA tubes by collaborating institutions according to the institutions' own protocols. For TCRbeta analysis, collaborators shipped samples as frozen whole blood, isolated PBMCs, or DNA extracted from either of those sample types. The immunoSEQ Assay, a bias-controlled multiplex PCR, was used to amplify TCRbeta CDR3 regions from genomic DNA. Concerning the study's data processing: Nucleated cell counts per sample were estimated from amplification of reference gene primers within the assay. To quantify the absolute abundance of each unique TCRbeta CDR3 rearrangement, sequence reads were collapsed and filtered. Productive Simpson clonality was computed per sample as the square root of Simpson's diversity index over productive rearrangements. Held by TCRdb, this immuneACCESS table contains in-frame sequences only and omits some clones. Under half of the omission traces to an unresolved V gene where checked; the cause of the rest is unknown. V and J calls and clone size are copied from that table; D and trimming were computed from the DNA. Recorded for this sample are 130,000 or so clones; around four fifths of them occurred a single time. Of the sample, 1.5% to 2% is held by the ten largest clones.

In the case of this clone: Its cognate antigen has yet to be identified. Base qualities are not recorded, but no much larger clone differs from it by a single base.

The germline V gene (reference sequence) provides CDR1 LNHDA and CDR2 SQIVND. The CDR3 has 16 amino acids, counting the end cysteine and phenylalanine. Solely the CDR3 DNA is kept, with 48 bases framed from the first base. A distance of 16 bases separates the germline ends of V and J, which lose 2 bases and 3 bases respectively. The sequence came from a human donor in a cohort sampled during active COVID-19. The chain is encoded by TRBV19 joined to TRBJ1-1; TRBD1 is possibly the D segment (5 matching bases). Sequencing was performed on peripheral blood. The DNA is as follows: TGTGCCAGTAGTATATCGGGGGTAGTAATTTACACTGAAGCTTTCTTT. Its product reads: CASSISGVVIYTEAFF.